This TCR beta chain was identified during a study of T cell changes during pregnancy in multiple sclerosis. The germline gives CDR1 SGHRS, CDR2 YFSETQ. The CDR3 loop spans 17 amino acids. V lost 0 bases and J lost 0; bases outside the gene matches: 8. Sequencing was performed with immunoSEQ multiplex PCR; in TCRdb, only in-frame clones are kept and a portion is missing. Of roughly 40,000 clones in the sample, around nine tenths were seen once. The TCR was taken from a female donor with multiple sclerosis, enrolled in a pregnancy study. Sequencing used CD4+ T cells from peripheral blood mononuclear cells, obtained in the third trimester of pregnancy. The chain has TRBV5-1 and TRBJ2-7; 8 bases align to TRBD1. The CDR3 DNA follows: TGCGCCAGCAGCTTGGTCCCCCCGGGACAGGCCTCCTACGAGCAGTACTTC. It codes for CASSLVPPGQASYEQYF. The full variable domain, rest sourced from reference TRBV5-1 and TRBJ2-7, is KAGVTQTPRYLIKTRGQQVTLSCSPISGHRSVSWYQQTPGQGLQFLFEYFSETQRNKGNFPGRFSGRQFSNSRSEMNVSTLELGDSALYLCASSLVPPGQASYEQYFGPGTRLTVT.